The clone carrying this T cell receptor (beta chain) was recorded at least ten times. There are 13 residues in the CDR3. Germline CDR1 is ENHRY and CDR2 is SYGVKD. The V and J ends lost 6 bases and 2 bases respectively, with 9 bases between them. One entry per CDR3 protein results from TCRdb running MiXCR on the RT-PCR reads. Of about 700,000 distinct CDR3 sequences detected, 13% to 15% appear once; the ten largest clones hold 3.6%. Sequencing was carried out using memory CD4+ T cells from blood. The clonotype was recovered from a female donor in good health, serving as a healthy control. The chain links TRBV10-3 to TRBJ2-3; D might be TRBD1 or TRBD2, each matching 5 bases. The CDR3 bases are TGTGCCATCAGCCCGGGGCACACAGATACGCAGTATTTT. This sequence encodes CAISPGHTDTQYF.